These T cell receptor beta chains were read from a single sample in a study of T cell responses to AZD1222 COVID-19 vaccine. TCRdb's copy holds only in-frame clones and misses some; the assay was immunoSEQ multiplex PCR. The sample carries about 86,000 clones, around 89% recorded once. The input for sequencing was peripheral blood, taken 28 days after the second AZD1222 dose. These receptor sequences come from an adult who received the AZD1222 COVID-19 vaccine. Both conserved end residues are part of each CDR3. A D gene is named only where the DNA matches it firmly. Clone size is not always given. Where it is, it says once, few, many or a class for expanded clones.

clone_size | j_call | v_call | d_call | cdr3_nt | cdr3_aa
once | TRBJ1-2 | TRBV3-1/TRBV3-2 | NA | TGTGCCAGCAGCCAAGATCCGATTAACTATGGCTACACCTTC | CASSQDPINYGYTF
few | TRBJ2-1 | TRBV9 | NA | TGTGCCAGCAGCGTAGGGTCAGGTCCAAATGAGCAGTTCTTC | CASSVGSGPNEQFF
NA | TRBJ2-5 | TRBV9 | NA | TGTGCCAGCAGCGTAGCTACGAAGGAGACCCAGTACTTC | CASSVATKETQYF
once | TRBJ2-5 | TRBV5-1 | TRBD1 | TGCGCCAGCAGCTCCCTTATTCCCACAGGGGACCTAAGTAATTTTGAGACCCAGTACTTC | CASSSLIPTGDLSNFETQYF
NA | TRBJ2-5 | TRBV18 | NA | TGTGCCAGCTCACCTGGCCAAGAGACCCAGTACTTC | CASSPGQETQYF
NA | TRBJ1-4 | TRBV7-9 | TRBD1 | TGTGCCAGCAGCTACCGACGGACAGGGGGTAATGAAAAACTGTTTTTT | CASSYRRTGGNEKLFF
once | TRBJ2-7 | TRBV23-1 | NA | TGCGCCAGCAGTCAAAGTGAAGACCTGGACACCTCCTACGAGCAGTACTTC | CASSQSEDLDTSYEQYF
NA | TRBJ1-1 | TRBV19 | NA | TGTGCCAGTAGTACTCGATTCGGGCACACACTCATGGGCACTGAAGCTTTCTTT | CASSTRFGHTLMGTEAFF
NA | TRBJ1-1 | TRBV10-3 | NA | TGTGCCATCAGTGAGGCACTAGGAACTGAAGCTTTCTTT | CAISEALGTEAFF
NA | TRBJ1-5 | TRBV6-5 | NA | TGTGCCAGCGGCATGGACAGTAGCAATCAGCCCCAGCATTTT | CASGMDSSNQPQHF
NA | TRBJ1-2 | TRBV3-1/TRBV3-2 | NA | TGTGCCAGCAGCCTCGTTGGGGCTGGAGGACAGCATGGCTACACCTTC | CASSLVGAGGQHGYTF